Detailed here is one T cell receptor beta chain. Antigen: not known. This sample is drawn from a study of blood T cells in healthy people across ages. Germline V gene sequence: CDR1 SEHNR, CDR2 FQNEAQ (reference sequence). V shed 5 bases, J shed 4 bases, and the junction held 2 bases outside the gene matches. The CDR3 spans 13 residues. A sample-barcoded 5' primer and a J-beta primer mix were used in a second PCR of about 7 to 12 cycles. From the 5' RACE reads, TCRdb called clonotypes with MiXCR, one entry per CDR3 protein. The data contain about a million distinct CDR3 sequences, 51% of them singletons. Peripheral blood was drawn, around 9.4 milliliters per donor. Study outcomes and limitations: Calculation of diversity from one million T cells yielded estimates considered to be underestimates.

The TCR was taken from a woman aged 55 to 70 in good health. The chain couples TRBV7-9 to TRBJ1-5, with 7 bases matching TRBD1. The sequenced sample consisted of blood. DNA of the CDR3: TGTGCCAGCAGCGCACAGGGGAATCAGCCCCAGCATTTT. It codes for CASSAQGNQPQHF.